Given below is one T cell receptor beta chain in context. The data were taken from a study of blood T cell repertoires in COVID-19. In the study overall: Acute-phase and convalescent COVID-19 samples originated in the United States, Italy and Spain.

Per the germline V gene, CDR1 is KGHDR and CDR2 is SFDVKD. This CDR3 has 15 amino acids. The V and J ends lost 1 base and 4 bases respectively, with 9 bases between them. The repertoire was sequenced with immunoSEQ multiplex PCR; TCRdb's copy has only in-frame clones and lacks some. The table has around 270,000 clones, 80% to 90% seen once. The sequenced material came from PBMCs or T cells enriched from blood (not recorded which). V and J are TRBV24-1 and TRBJ2-2, with a tentative D call TRBD1 (5 bases). This sequence originates from a woman aged 40 to 55 who had been exposed to COVID-19. The CDR3: CATSDFRVGTGELFF. The CDR3 DNA reads TGTGCCACCAGTGATTTCAGGGTCGGCACCGGGGAGCTGTTTTTT.